The TCR beta chain described here comes from a study of siplizumab effects on memory and regulatory T cells. Study results and caveats: Only a minor fraction of alloreactive clones mapped to unstimulated subsets. The diversity of naive T cells seemed greater than that of memory cells, and their alloresponse contribution seemed major. Tregs that proliferated in siplizumab cultures did not have their suppressive function confirmed.

Deletions cut 1 base from V and 0 bases from J, with 10 bases between. CDR3 length: 16 amino acids. CDR1 and CDR2 from the germline V gene are MGHRA and YSYEKL. Assays examined about 10^5 TCR templates per sample. Produced via immunoSEQ multiplex PCR; TCRdb's table is partial and in-frame only. The table records 55,000 to 70,000 clones, roughly 93% of them present only once. As to this clone: The antigen remains undetermined.

Sample: CD8+ T cells sorted from blood. The gene calls are TRBV4-1 and TRBJ2-1; possibly TRBD2 for D (6 bases). The receptor comes from a human donor in good health. Here the CDR3 DNA reads TGCGCCAGCAGCCAAGTTCCCGGGGGCTCCTACAATGAGCAGTTCTTC. This sequence encodes CASSQVPGGSYNEQFF.